A selection of T cell receptor beta chains follows, all from one sample in a study of CD8 T cells in Susac syndrome. MiXCR, applied by TCRdb to the immunoSEQ multiplex PCR reads, yields one record per CDR3 protein. Found here are some 260,000 distinct CDR3 sequences, roughly 95% of them singletons; the top ten hold 0.065% to 0.08%. Material for sequencing was CD4+ T cells from PBMCs. The receptor set was obtained from a human donor with multiple sclerosis. Both conserved end residues are part of each CDR3. A D gene is named only where the DNA matches it firmly. Only part of the rows carry a size: once, few, many, or a class if the clone is expanded.

TRBD1	TRBV4-1	TRBJ2-2	.	TGCGCCAGCAGCCGCACCAACAGGGGTTTCACCGGGGAGCTGTTTTTT	CASSRTNRGFTGELFF
TRBD2	TRBV20-1	TRBJ2-1	once	TGCAGTGCTAGATCGAGCGGGGGGCCTGGTGAGCAGTTCTTC	CSARSSGGPGEQFF
TRBD1	TRBV20-1	TRBJ1-4	.	TGCAGTGCTAGAGCCCGGGACAGGCTCGAAAAACTGTTTTTT	CSARARDRLEKLFF
.	TRBV24-1	TRBJ2-1	once	TGTGCCACCAGTGCGAGGTACAATGAGCAGTTCTTC	CATSARYNEQFF
TRBD1	TRBV7-9	TRBJ2-5	.	TGTGCCAGCAGCTTCCAGGGGGCGGAGACCCAGTACTTC	CASSFQGAETQYF
.	TRBV29-1	TRBJ1-5	.	TGCAGCGTTCGCACAGGCGCCAATCAGCCCCAGCATTTT	CSVRTGANQPQHF
TRBD1	TRBV16	TRBJ1-6	.	TGTGCCAGCAGCCAACGGGGACAGGGGTCCAATTCACCCCTCCACTTT	CASSQRGQGSNSPLHF
.	TRBV4-2	TRBJ2-1	once	TGTGCCAGCAGCCAATTAACCGACTACAATGAGCAGTTCTTC	CASSQLTDYNEQFF
TRBD2	TRBV20-1	TRBJ2-3	.	TGCAGTGCCCAACTAGCGGGAGTTCTTAAAGATACGCAGTATTTT	CSAQLAGVLKDTQYF
.	TRBV4-1	TRBJ1-5	.	TGCGCCAGCAGCCAAGGTACCGGGACACAATATCAGCCCCAGCATTTT	CASSQGTGTQYQPQHF
.	TRBV2	TRBJ1-2	.	TGTGCCAGCAGACCCCGTGGGGGTGACAGTGGCTACACCTTC	CASRPRGGDSGYTF
TRBD1	TRBV3-1	TRBJ2-7	.	TGTGCCAGCAGTCGTGGGACAGGGGGGAGGTACGAGCAGTACTTC	CASSRGTGGRYEQYF
.	TRBV5-1	TRBJ2-3	.	TGCGCCAGCAGCTTGGATAGCGGACTCGGGGATACGCAGTATTTT	CASSLDSGLGDTQYF
.	TRBV7-8	TRBJ2-3	.	TGTGCCAGCAGCTTAGGGGTTAGCGGAACTAATACGCAGTATTTT	CASSLGVSGTNTQYF
TRBD2	TRBV5-1	TRBJ2-4	.	TGCGCCAGCAGCTTGGCCGTAGGCGGGGGAGTCCGACGGATTGAAAACATTCAGTACTTC	CASSLAVGGGVRRIENIQYF
TRBD1	TRBV27	TRBJ1-3	.	TGTGCCAGCAGTCCCCGAGGTACGGGACAGGGGTCCCTCTCTGGAAACACCATATATTTT	CASSPRGTGQGSLSGNTIYF
.	TRBV7-2	TRBJ2-7	.	TGTGCCAGCAGCCGAAGCCGGATCTACGAGCAGTACTTC	CASSRSRIYEQYF
TRBD2	TRBV7-9	TRBJ2-5	.	TGTGCCAGCAGCATCCCGAAGCGGGGGGCCCAGAAAGAGACCCAGTACTTC	CASSIPKRGAQKETQYF
.	TRBV18	TRBJ2-5	.	TGTGCCAGCTCACCGGCGACAGACTACCAAGAGACCCAGTACTTC	CASSPATDYQETQYF
TRBD1	TRBV5-1	TRBJ2-7	.	TGCGCCAGCAGCTTGGGGGACAGGGAGGCCTACGAGCAGTACTTC	CASSLGDREAYEQYF
.	TRBV5-1	TRBJ1-1	.	TGCGCCAGCAGCTTGGCCTTCGGGGTGGTGAACACTGAAGCTTTCTTT	CASSLAFGVVNTEAFF
TRBD1	TRBV29-1	TRBJ1-2	.	TGCAGCGTTCGGACAGGGCCACTCTATGGCTACACCTTC	CSVRTGPLYGYTF
.	TRBV20-1	TRBJ1-1	.	TGCAGTGCTAGAGAGGGGGCAGGCTCCCGAGAAGCTTTCTTT	CSAREGAGSREAFF
.	TRBV25-1	TRBJ1-4	once	TGTGCCAGCAGTCACCCAAGTACACATGAAAAACTGTTTTTT	CASSHPSTHEKLFF
.	TRBV24-1	TRBJ2-4	.	TGTGCCACCAGTGATTTGGGCGGGTACATTCAGTACTTC	CATSDLGGYIQYF
.	TRBV14	TRBJ1-2	.	TGTGCCAGCAGCCAAGCGAACAGGGAGGGTGGCTACACCTTC	CASSQANREGGYTF
.	TRBV7-6	TRBJ1-1	.	TGTGCCAGCAGCTTACGGGACAACCCAACTGAAGCTTTCTTT	CASSLRDNPTEAFF
TRBD2	TRBV30	TRBJ2-7	.	TGTGCCTGGAGTCGACTAGCGGGCTACGAGCAGTACTTC	CAWSRLAGYEQYF
.	TRBV5-1	TRBJ2-2	.	TGCGCCAGCAGCCCGACATTGAACACCGGGGAGCTGTTTTTT	CASSPTLNTGELFF
TRBD2	TRBV20-1	TRBJ2-2	.	TGCAGTGCCGCGGGGGGGAGAAACACCGGGGAGCTGTTTTTT	CSAAGGRNTGELFF
TRBD2	TRBV3-1	TRBJ2-5	once	TGTGCCAGCAGCGCACTAGCGGGAAAAGAGACCCAGTACTTC	CASSALAGKETQYF
.	TRBV12-3/TRBV12-4	TRBJ2-7	.	TGTGCCAGGGAAGACAGGCGATCTCTTGAGCAGTACTTC	CAREDRRSLEQYF
TRBD1	TRBV29-1	TRBJ2-2	.	TGCAGCGTACCCCGGGACAGGGCATCCGGGGAGCTGTTTTTT	CSVPRDRASGELFF
.	TRBV5-1	TRBJ1-2	.	TGCGCCAGCAGCACCACAGGGTCCCGGGACTATGGCTACACCTTC	CASSTTGSRDYGYTF
.	TRBV5-1	TRBJ1-1	.	TGCGCCAGCAGCTTGGGGACAGTCATGAACACTGAAGCTTTCTTT	CASSLGTVMNTEAFF
.	TRBV7-9	TRBJ1-1	.	TGTGCCAGCAGCTCTTTGGAGTGGGGGGGTGAAGCTTTCTTT	CASSSLEWGGEAFF
.	TRBV24-1	TRBJ2-7	.	TGTGCCACCAGTGATGGGTACGAGCAGTACTTC	CATSDGYEQYF
.	TRBV20-1	TRBJ2-5	.	TGCAGTGGGTGGGGGTCCTCTAAAGAGACCCAGTACTTC	CSGWGSSKETQYF
TRBD2	TRBV30	TRBJ2-3	.	TGTGCCTGGACGGGAGGGACTAACACAGATACGCAGTATTTT	CAWTGGTNTDTQYF
.	TRBV2	TRBJ2-4	.	TGTGCCAGCAGTGAAGCCGGGGGGACACTAGCCAAAAACATTCAGTACTTC	CASSEAGGTLAKNIQYF
TRBD2	TRBV27	TRBJ2-2	.	TGTGCCAGCAGTCCGGGACTAGCGCGCACCGGGGAGCTGTTTTTT	CASSPGLARTGELFF
.	TRBV3-1	TRBJ1-1	.	TGTGCCAGCAGCCAAGTGGGCGGGGCTCTCACTGAAGCTTTCTTT	CASSQVGGALTEAFF
TRBD1	TRBV7-8	TRBJ2-2	.	TGTGCCAGCAGCACCCCGACAGGGGGCGGCGGGAACACCGGGGAGCTGTTTTTT	CASSTPTGGGGNTGELFF
TRBD1	TRBV7-9	TRBJ2-7	.	TGTGCCAGCAGCTTAGCCGCTCTGACAGGGACCTCCTACGAGCAGTACTTC	CASSLAALTGTSYEQYF
.	TRBV12-3/TRBV12-4	TRBJ2-1	.	TGTGCCAGCAGTTTAGGCGGGCGGTCCTACAATGAGCAGTTCTTC	CASSLGGRSYNEQFF
TRBD1	TRBV7-9	TRBJ1-1	.	TGTGCCAGCAGCCCTCAGGGGGGGATCACTGAAGCTTTCTTT	CASSPQGGITEAFF
.	TRBV10-3	TRBJ1-5	.	TGTGCCATCAGCGAGAATTATAATCAGCCCCAGCATTTT	CAISENYNQPQHF
.	TRBV3-1	TRBJ1-6	.	TGTGCCAGCAGACAAGGAAAGTATAATTCACCCCTCCACTTT	CASRQGKYNSPLHF
TRBD1	TRBV6-2/TRBV6-3	TRBJ2-5	.	TGTGCCAGCAGGACCGGACAGGGGCTTGGCGAGACCCAGTACTTC	CASRTGQGLGETQYF
.	TRBV24-1	TRBJ1-1	.	TGTGCCACCAGTGATGCCACCGGGGGAAACACTGAAGCTTTCTTT	CATSDATGGNTEAFF
TRBD1	TRBV9	TRBJ1-6	.	TGTGCCAGCAGCGGGAAACCCCCCAGGGGGCCCTCCTATAATTCACCCCTCCACTTT	CASSGKPPRGPSYNSPLHF
.	TRBV15	TRBJ2-5	.	TGTGCCACCAGCAGAGGGGGGCCTTCGGAGACCCAGTACTTC	CATSRGGPSETQYF
.	TRBV7-9	TRBJ2-6	few	TGTGCCAGCAGCTTAGGGCGAGGGGCCAACGTCCTGACTTTC	CASSLGRGANVLTF
TRBD1	TRBV6-5	TRBJ1-2	.	TGTGCCAGCAGTTCGACAGGGCCCTCCCTTAACTATGGCTACACCTTC	CASSSTGPSLNYGYTF
.	TRBV2	TRBJ1-4	.	TGTGCCAGCAGGACGGGAGGTGAAAAACTGTTTTTT	CASRTGGEKLFF
TRBD2	TRBV19	TRBJ2-1	.	TGTGCCAGTAGTATAGATCCCCTTAGCGGGAGCTCCTACAATGAGCAGTTCTTC	CASSIDPLSGSSYNEQFF
.	TRBV30	TRBJ1-5	.	TGTGCCTGGAGTGAGGGGAACAATCAGCCCCAGCATTTT	CAWSEGNNQPQHF
TRBD1	TRBV6-5	TRBJ2-3	.	TGTGCCAGCAGTTACTCGATAAGTACAGGGGGCAACGCAGATACGCAGTATTTT	CASSYSISTGGNADTQYF
.	TRBV5-4	TRBJ2-5	.	TGTGCCAGCAGCTCCCCAAGGCCCCAAGAGACCCAGTACTTC	CASSSPRPQETQYF
.	TRBV7-9	TRBJ1-6	.	TGTGCCAGCAGTTCAATTTCACCCCTCCACTTT	CASSSISPLHF